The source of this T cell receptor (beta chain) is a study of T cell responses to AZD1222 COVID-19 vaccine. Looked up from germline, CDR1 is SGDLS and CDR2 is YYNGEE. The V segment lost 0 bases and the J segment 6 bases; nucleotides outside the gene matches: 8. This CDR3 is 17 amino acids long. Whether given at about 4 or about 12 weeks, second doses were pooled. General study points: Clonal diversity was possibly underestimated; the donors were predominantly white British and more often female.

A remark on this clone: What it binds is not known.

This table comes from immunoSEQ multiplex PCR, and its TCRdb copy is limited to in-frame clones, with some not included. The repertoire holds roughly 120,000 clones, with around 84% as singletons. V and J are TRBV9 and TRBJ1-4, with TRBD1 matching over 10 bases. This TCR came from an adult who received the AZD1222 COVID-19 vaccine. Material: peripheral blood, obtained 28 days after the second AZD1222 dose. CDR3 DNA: TGTGCCAGCAGCGTAGCCTTGGACAGGGGGGGTGATGAAAAACTGTTTTTT. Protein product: CASSVALDRGGDEKLFF.